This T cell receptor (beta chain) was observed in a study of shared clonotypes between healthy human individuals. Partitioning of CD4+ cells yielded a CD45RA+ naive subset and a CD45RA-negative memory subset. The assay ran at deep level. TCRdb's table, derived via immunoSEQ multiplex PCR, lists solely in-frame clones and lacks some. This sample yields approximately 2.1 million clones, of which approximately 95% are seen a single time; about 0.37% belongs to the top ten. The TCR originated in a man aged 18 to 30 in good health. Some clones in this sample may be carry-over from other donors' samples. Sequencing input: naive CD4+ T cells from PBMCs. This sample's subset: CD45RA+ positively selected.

The CDR3 loop reads CASSPNEGRGSYEQYF. CDR3 sequence (DNA): TGTGCCAGCAGCCCTAACGAAGGCCGAGGTTCCTACGAGCAGTACTTC. This chain connects TRBV6-6 to TRBJ2-7; D call uncertain. The V end was cut by 6 bases, the J end by 1 base, with 19 bases between. This CDR3 has 16 amino acids. The germline gives CDR1 MNHNY, CDR2 SVGAGI (reference sequence).